Below are 26 T cell receptor beta chains sequenced from a single sample in a study of cytomegalovirus exposure and HLA in healthy donors. The PCR was carried out with 60 Vbeta primers and 13 Jbeta primers. Produced via immunoSEQ multiplex PCR; TCRdb's table is partial and in-frame only. This sample has 160,000 or so clones, with 84% found just once. The material sequenced was PBMCs. These receptors were collected from a man aged 25-45 years in good health and CMV-seronegative.

The chain carries TRBV7-3 and TRBJ2-5, with TRBD2 identical over 13 bases. V lost 5 bases to trimming and J lost 3 bases; unmatched junction nucleotides: 9. The V gene's germline CDR1 is SGHTA and CDR2 FQGTGA. The CDR3 runs 17 residues. CDR3 region: CASSPGGGTSGEETQYF. The CDR3 nucleotides are TGTGCCAGCAGCCCCGGGGGCGGGACTAGCGGGGAAGAGACCCAGTACTTC.

This chain connects TRBV5-4 to TRBJ1-1, with 9 bases lining up with TRBD1. CDR1 and CDR2 from the germline V gene are SGHNT and YYREEE (reference sequence). The CDR3 length is 12 residues. The J segment lost 11 bases and the V segment lost 1 base, leaving 3 bases of the junction unmatched. This CDR3 reads CASSLFGTGAFF. In DNA form, the CDR3 reads TGTGCCAGCAGCTTGTTTGGGACAGGGGCTTTCTTT.

A few counts support this clone. The CDR3 DNA follows: TGTGCCAGCAGCTTGAGGGAGATAGGAAACACCATATATTTT. Translated, it gives CASSLREIGNTIYF. This rearrangement joins TRBV5-4 to TRBJ1-3; no clear D. The CDR3 runs 14 residues. The V end lost 1 base, the J end lost 4 bases, and 9 bases lay between the germline ends. Germline V lookup: CDR1 SGHNT, CDR2 YYREEE (reference sequence).

The V and J genes are TRBV15 and TRBJ2-3; possible D gene TRBD2, 6 bases. Germline V gives CDR1 LNHNV, CDR2 YYDKDF (reference sequence). There are 14 residues in the CDR3. Trimming shortened V by 1 base and J by 6 bases, and 11 bases separated the two germline ends. The CDR3 DNA reads as TGTGCCACCAGCAGAGTGCCGGGAGCCGATACGCAGTATTTT. Its translation: CATSRVPGADTQYF.

The chain carries TRBV14 and TRBJ1-2; D ambiguous. The V gene lost 2 bases and the J gene lost 5 bases, with 15 bases spanning the gap. This CDR3 contains 15 residues. Germline-derived CDR1 and CDR2 are SGHDN and FVKESK. In nucleotides, the CDR3 is TGTGCCAGCAGCCAAAGGTCAGGTCGACCTTATGGCTACACCTTC. Translating gives CASSQRSGRPYGYTF.

The rearrangement links TRBV19 to TRBJ2-7; 9 bases are a match to TRBD1. J gave up 7 bases and V 3 bases, and 7 bases lay outside the gene matches. There are 14 residues in the CDR3. Germline loops: CDR1 LNHDA, CDR2 SQIVND (reference sequence). In nucleotides, the CDR3 is TGTGCCAGTAGTATCACCGGGACAGGGACAGAGCAGTACTTC. Its protein product is CASSITGTGTEQYF. The variable domain in full, with the rest retrieved from reference TRBV19 and TRBJ2-7, is DGGITQSPKYLFRKEGQNVTLSCEQNLNHDAMYWYRQDPGQGLRLIYYSQIVNDFQKGDIAEGYSVSREKKESFPLTVTSAQKNPTAFYLCASSITGTGTEQYFGPGTRLTVT.

The V gene is TRBV4-1, the J gene TRBJ1-1, with D perhaps TRBD1 (5 bases). Germline CDR1 is MGHRA and CDR2 is YSYEKL. This CDR3 is 17 amino acids long. V lost 0 bases and J 7 bases, leaving 21 bases between the germline ends. The CDR3 bases are TGCGCCAGCAGCCAAGATTTCTCGGGCCGGGGGGTTGGTGAAGCTTTCTTT. It codes for CASSQDFSGRGVGEAFF.

The chain employs TRBV6-1 and TRBJ1-2; D is perhaps TRBD1 (5 bases). The V and J ends lost 7 bases and 7 bases respectively, with 10 bases between them. In germline, CDR1 is MNHNS, CDR2 SASEGT. The length of the CDR3 is 11 residues. The CDR3 DNA reads as TGTGCCAGCACTGCCGGGGGTGGCTACACCTTC. Translation gives CASTAGGGYTF.

V usage is TRBV7-8 and J usage is TRBJ1-2; D is ambiguous. This CDR3 has 12 residues. The germline V gene encodes CDR1 SGHVS and CDR2 FQNEAQ. The V end was cut by 1 base, the J end by 8 bases, with 8 bases between. CDR3 sequence reads: CASSLGQAGYTF. CDR3 DNA sequence: TGTGCCAGCAGCTTAGGGCAGGCCGGCTACACCTTC.

The chain joins TRBV29-1 to TRBJ1-4, with 11 bases that match TRBD1. The V gene's germline CDR1 is SQVTM and CDR2 ANQGSEA. The CDR3 loop spans 13 amino acids. V lost 7 bases to trimming and J lost 8 bases; unmatched junction nucleotides: 6. The CDR3 DNA is TGCAGCGGTGGGGACAGGGGGGACGAAAAACTGTTTTTT. This encodes CSGGDRGDEKLFF.

The chain has TRBV19 and TRBJ1-4; TRBD1 aligns across 9 bases. CDR1 is LNHDA, CDR2 SQIVND, per germline (reference sequence). Trimming took 5 bases from V and 7 from J; bases not matched to a gene: 8. The CDR3 is 15 amino acids. CDR3 region: CASSVFGTGIEKLFF. As DNA, the CDR3 is TGTGCCAGTAGTGTTTTCGGGACAGGGATTGAAAAACTGTTTTTT.

The chain employs TRBV19 and TRBJ2-5; 8 nucleotides agree with TRBD2. V was pared by 3 bases and J by 1 base, with 10 bases of the junction left unmatched. The CDR3 length is 17 residues. CDR1 LNHDA and CDR2 SQIVND come from the germline V gene (reference sequence). The CDR3 DNA sequence: TGTGCCAGTAGTATTGGTGGGCTAGCGGGTTTCCAAGAGACCCAGTACTTC. Its protein product is CASSIGGLAGFQETQYF.

The chain uses TRBV7-8 and TRBJ1-5, with 9 bases fitting TRBD1. The CDR3 covers 15 residues. With 2 bases clipped from V and 6 bases from J, the junction kept 5 bases outside the gene matches. Germline-derived CDR1 and CDR2 are SGHVS and FQNEAQ. DNA for the CDR3: TGTGCCAGCAGCTTAACAGGGGGCGATGGTCAGCCCCAGCATTTT. Translated: CASSLTGGDGQPQHF.

The sample holds one count of this clone. The V and J genes are TRBV28 and TRBJ2-7, with 13 bases identical to TRBD2. With 5 bases clipped from V and 3 bases from J, the junction kept 13 bases outside the gene matches. Germline V gene sequence: CDR1 MDHEN, CDR2 SYDVKM. The CDR3 has 18 amino acids. The CDR3 here is CASSQPYARLAGGYEQYF. CDR3 nucleotide sequence: TGTGCCAGCAGTCAACCCTATGCGCGACTAGCGGGGGGCTACGAGCAGTACTTC.

This chain joins TRBV5-8 and TRBJ1-5, with 12 nucleotides matching TRBD1. Per germline, CDR1 SGHTS and CDR2 YDEGEE. The CDR3 length is 18 residues. V lost 2 bases to trimming and J lost 0 bases; unmatched junction nucleotides: 6. CDR3: CASSFGTGGLGSNQPQHF. CDR3 in DNA: TGTGCCAGCAGCTTCGGGACAGGGGGCCTGGGTAGCAATCAGCCCCAGCATTTT.

Only a few counts were recorded for this clone. This chain joins TRBV29-1 and TRBJ1-2; tentatively, D is TRBD1 (5 bases). V was shortened by 4 bases and J by 6 bases, with 15 bases between the two germline ends. The CDR3 loop spans 13 amino acids. Germline V lookup: CDR1 SQVTM, CDR2 ANQGSEA. In DNA form, the CDR3 reads TGCAGCGTTGTCTCGGCAGGGTTGGATGGCTACACCTTC. Amino acid sequence: CSVVSAGLDGYTF.

DNA of the CDR3: TGTGCCAGCAGTTTCAGGACAGGGAGAGGCTACACCTTC. Encoded protein: CASSFRTGRGYTF. V and J are TRBV27 and TRBJ1-2, with 8 bases that match TRBD1. The germline V gene encodes CDR1 MNHEY and CDR2 SMNVEV (reference sequence). V gave up 3 bases and J gave up 8 bases; unmatched junction bases: 5. This CDR3 region has 13 residues.

This clone appeared a few times. The CDR3 loop is CASSPQSDYGYTF. For the CDR3, the DNA is TGTGCCAGCTCACCACAGAGCGACTATGGCTACACCTTC. The chain uses TRBV18 and TRBJ1-2, with D hard to call. CDR3 length: 13 residues. Germline CDR1 KGHSH, CDR2 LQKENI. Trimming took 1 base from V and 3 from J, leaving 6 bases between them.

The chain uses TRBV6-5 and TRBJ2-2; 8 nucleotides agree with TRBD2. The germline CDR1 and CDR2 sequences are MNHEY and SVGAGI. The trim removed 6 bases at V and 4 bases at J, leaving 4 bases unmatched. CDR3 length: 14 amino acids. The CDR3 region is CASRRTSSTGELFF. CDR3 in DNA: TGTGCCAGCAGAAGGACTAGCAGCACCGGGGAGCTGTTTTTT.

This chain connects TRBV12-2 to TRBJ2-5; the DNA was not used to check the table's D call, TRBD2. TRBV12-2 is labeled a pseudogene. The CDR3 length is 16 residues. CDR3 amino acids: CASRPPHCRCPETQYF. The CDR3 region has the DNA TGTGCAAGTCGACCTCCCCACTGCCGCTGCCCAGAGACCCAGTACTTC.

The J gene is TRBJ2-1, the V gene TRBV13; weak D call: TRBD2 (5 bases). Trimming cost V 4 bases and J 13 bases, with 11 bases left between them. The length of the CDR3 is 11 residues. The V gene's germline CDR1 is PRHDT and CDR2 FYEKMQ (reference sequence). CDR3 DNA: TGTGCCAGCAGCTCAGGACGGGATCAGTTCTTC. Translating it yields CASSSGRDQFF.

A single count supports this clone. This chain links TRBV28 with TRBJ2-5; possible D gene TRBD1, 5 bases. The germline gives CDR1 MDHEN, CDR2 SYDVKM. The V and J ends lost 7 bases and 0 bases respectively, with 27 bases between them. The CDR3 consists of 19 residues. The CDR3: CASTLGVYTDIEYQETQYF. The CDR3 bases are TGTGCCAGCACCCTTGGAGTCTATACGGACATCGAGTACCAAGAGACCCAGTACTTC.

This chain uses TRBV5-1 with TRBJ1-1; no firm D call. V was shortened by 0 bases and J by 1 base, with 10 bases between the two germline ends. The CDR3 is 15 amino acids. Looked up from germline, CDR1 is SGHRS and CDR2 is YFSETQ. The CDR3 loop is CASSLAGFGNTEAFF. The CDR3 region has the DNA TGCGCCAGCAGCTTGGCCGGGTTCGGGAACACTGAAGCTTTCTTT.

The J gene is TRBJ1-6, the V gene TRBV6-5; TRBD1 matches 8 bases. J was trimmed by 8 bases and V by 5 bases; bases with no gene match: 5. Germline V gene lookup returns CDR1 MNHEY and CDR2 SVGAGI. CDR3 length: 14 residues. CDR3 DNA sequence: TGTGCCAGCAGTCCCGGACAGGGTTATTCACCCCTCCACTTT. Protein: CASSPGQGYSPLHF.

J is TRBJ1-5 and V is TRBV5-6, with a weak D call TRBD1 (6 bases). Germline V gene sequence: CDR1 SGHDT, CDR2 YYEEEE. This CDR3 region has 16 residues. V was shortened by 1 base and J by 2 bases, with 13 bases between the two germline ends. CDR3 in amino acids: CASSLLAGAGNQPQHF. The CDR3 bases are TGTGCCAGCAGCTTGTTGGCAGGGGCAGGCAATCAGCCCCAGCATTTT. The full variable domain, completed using reference TRBV5-6 and TRBJ1-5, is DAGVTQSPTHLIKTRGQQVTLRCSPKSGHDTVSWYQQALGQGPQFIFQYYEEEERQRGNFPDRFSGHQFPNYSSELNVNALLLGDSALYLCASSLLAGAGNQPQHFGDGTRLSIL.

This clone has only a few counts. The chain carries TRBV5-4 and TRBJ2-3; 8 bases agree with TRBD1. The CDR3 is 15 amino acids. The trim removed 0 bases at V and 5 bases at J, leaving 5 bases unmatched. The germline V gene has CDR1 SGHNT and CDR2 YYREEE (reference sequence). CDR3 nucleotide sequence: TGTGCCAGCAGCTTGGGGACAGGGATTGGAGATACGCAGTATTTT. It specifies CASSLGTGIGDTQYF.